The 14 T cell receptor beta chains below were found in one sample sequenced in a study of blood T cell repertoires in COVID-19. TCRdb's table, derived via immunoSEQ multiplex PCR, lists solely in-frame clones and lacks some. The sample consists of about 100,000 clones, about 91% of them appearing once. The sequencing sample was made of peripheral blood. Receptors were obtained from a human donor in a cohort sampled during active COVID-19.

This chain links TRBV7-9 with TRBJ1-1; D gene unclear. CDR3 length: 16 amino acids. Trimming removed 4 bases at V and 1 base at J, with 16 bases between. CDR1 SEHNR and CDR2 FQNEAQ come from the germline V gene (reference sequence). This CDR3 is CASSSKTAAGNTEAFF. For the CDR3, the DNA is TGTGCCAGCAGCTCCAAAACGGCCGCGGGGAACACTGAAGCTTTCTTT.

The genes are TRBV4-1 and TRBJ1-2; 8 bases are shared with TRBD1. The J segment lost 4 bases and the V segment lost 3 bases, leaving 7 bases of the junction unmatched. Germline lookup yields CDR1 MGHRA and CDR2 YSYEKL. This CDR3 spans 15 amino acids. The CDR3 loop reads CASSHPTGGSYGYTF. In DNA, the CDR3 is TGCGCCAGCAGCCACCCAACAGGGGGTAGCTATGGCTACACCTTC.

Details on this clone: Other DNA sequences in this specimen translate into the identical CDR3. The chain uses TRBV6-4 and TRBJ2-3; 11 bases align to TRBD2. The CDR3 is 15 residues long. V gave up 0 bases and J gave up 6 bases; unmatched junction bases: 2. Looked up from germline, CDR1 is MRHNA and CDR2 is SNTAGT. The CDR3 here is CASSDSSGGADTQYF. Here the CDR3 DNA reads TGTGCCAGCAGTGACTCTAGCGGGGGGGCCGATACGCAGTATTTT.

This chain links TRBV28 with TRBJ2-5, with no clear D. CDR1 and CDR2 from the germline V gene are MDHEN and SYDVKM. The CDR3 is made up of 14 amino acids. V was pared by 3 bases and J by 0 bases, with 8 bases between. In DNA form, the CDR3 reads TGTGCCAGCAGTTTGCGGCAGAACCAAGAGACCCAGTACTTC. As protein: CASSLRQNQETQYF.

The chain combines TRBV11-3 with TRBJ2-1; no clear D gene. CDR3 length: 13 amino acids. Trimming stripped 3 bases from V and 0 bases from J, with 3 bases between. CDR1 and CDR2 (germline): SGHNT, YENEEA. CDR3 nucleotides: TGTGCCAGCAGCTTCAGCTCCTACAATGAGCAGTTCTTC. Encoded protein: CASSFSSYNEQFF.

This clone was recorded only once. The rearrangement links TRBV4-3 to TRBJ2-1; D call uncertain. CDR3 size: 16 residues. CDR1 is LGHNA and CDR2 is YSLEER in the germline V gene. Trimming cost V 0 bases and J 5 bases, with 14 bases left between them. CDR3 sequence (DNA): TGCGCCAGCAGCCAAGATCCAAACCGACACGACAATGAGCAGTTCTTC. It encodes CASSQDPNRHDNEQFF.

This chain connects TRBV9 to TRBJ2-5, with TRBD2 identical over 9 bases. The CDR3 spans 14 residues. CDR1 SGDLS and CDR2 YYNGEE come from the germline V gene. V shed 3 bases and J 3 bases; nucleotides not matched to a gene: 3. CDR3 nucleotide sequence: TGTGCCAGCAGCGGGATAGCGGGGGAAGAGACCCAGTACTTC. This sequence encodes CASSGIAGEETQYF.

This chain links TRBV11-3 with TRBJ2-7; TRBD2 aligns across 7 bases. V lost 5 bases, J lost 3 bases, and 4 bases stayed unmatched. The CDR3 spans 13 residues. CDR1 SGHNT and CDR2 YENEEA come from the germline V gene. The chain's CDR3 is CASSAGLVYEQYF. The CDR3 DNA reads as TGTGCCAGCAGCGCAGGACTAGTCTACGAGCAGTACTTC.

The chain has TRBV5-1 and TRBJ2-2; D ambiguous. The CDR3 consists of 15 residues. Germline V gene sequence: CDR1 SGHRS, CDR2 YFSETQ. V was trimmed by 4 bases and J by 0 bases, leaving 10 bases between them. CDR3 in amino acids: CASSPVQANTGELFF. CDR3 in DNA: TGCGCCAGCAGCCCAGTGCAGGCGAACACCGGGGAGCTGTTTTTT.

The gene calls are TRBV4-3 and TRBJ1-1; no firm D call. Per germline, CDR1 LGHNA and CDR2 YSLEER. V lost 4 bases and J 1 base, leaving 16 bases between the germline ends. The CDR3 loop spans 16 amino acids. The CDR3 region is CASSPSAAHSNTEAFF. The CDR3 nucleotides are TGCGCCAGCAGCCCCAGCGCTGCACATTCGAACACTGAAGCTTTCTTT.

The chain is built from TRBV10-2 and TRBJ2-5, with D hard to call. Germline loops: CDR1 WSHSY, CDR2 SAAADI. This CDR3 is built from 12 residues. V was shortened by 6 bases and J by 0 bases, with 5 bases between the two germline ends. The CDR3 region is CASRDYQETQYF. The CDR3 nucleotides are TGCGCCAGCAGAGACTACCAAGAGACCCAGTACTTC.

CDR3 residues: CASSYSNRVPYEQYF. The CDR3 coding sequence is TGTGCCAGCAGTTACTCGAACAGGGTTCCCTACGAGCAGTACTTC. The rearrangement joins TRBV6-2 or TRBV6-3 to TRBJ2-7; D might be TRBD1 (6 bases). Trimming removed 0 bases at V and 2 bases at J, with 11 bases between. CDR3 size: 15 residues. CDR1 is MNHEY and CDR2 is SVGEGT in the germline V gene.

A word on this clone: The same CDR3 arises from other DNA sequences in this sample as well. The chain has TRBV4-2 and TRBJ2-1; no clear D gene. Germline V gene sequence: CDR1 LGHNA, CDR2 YNFKEQ. V lost 3 bases, J lost 0 bases, and 18 bases lay in between. The CDR3 runs to 18 residues. CDR3 amino acids: CASSHLKVSRTSYNEQFF. The CDR3 DNA sequence: TGTGCCAGCAGCCACCTCAAAGTTTCGCGTACCTCCTACAATGAGCAGTTCTTC.

The chain has TRBV7-2 and TRBJ1-2, with TRBD1 matching 7 bases. Trimming removed 4 bases from V and 8 bases from J; junction bases left unmatched: 13. The CDR3 contains 15 residues. Germline values: CDR1 SGHTA, CDR2 FQGNSA. The CDR3 region is CASSSRGAGERGYTF. The CDR3 DNA follows: TGTGCCAGCAGCTCCAGGGGGGCAGGGGAACGAGGCTACACCTTC.